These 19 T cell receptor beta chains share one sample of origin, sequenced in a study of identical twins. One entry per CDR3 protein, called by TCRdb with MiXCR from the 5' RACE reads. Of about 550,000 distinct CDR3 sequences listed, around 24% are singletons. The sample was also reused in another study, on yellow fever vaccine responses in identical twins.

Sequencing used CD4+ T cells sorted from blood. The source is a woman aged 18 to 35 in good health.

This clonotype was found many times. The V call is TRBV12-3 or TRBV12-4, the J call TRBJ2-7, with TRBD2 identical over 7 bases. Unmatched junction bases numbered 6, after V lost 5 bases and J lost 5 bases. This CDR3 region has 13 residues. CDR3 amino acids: CASSPAGRDEQYF. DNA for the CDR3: TGTGCCAGCAGTCCGGCAGGGAGGGACGAGCAGTACTTC.

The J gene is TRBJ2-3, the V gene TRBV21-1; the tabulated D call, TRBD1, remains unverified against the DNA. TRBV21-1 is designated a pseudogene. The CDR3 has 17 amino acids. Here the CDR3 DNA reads TGTGCCAGCAGCAAAGCGCTTGGAGACAGGAGCACAGATACGCAGTATTTT. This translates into CASSKALGDRSTDTQYF.

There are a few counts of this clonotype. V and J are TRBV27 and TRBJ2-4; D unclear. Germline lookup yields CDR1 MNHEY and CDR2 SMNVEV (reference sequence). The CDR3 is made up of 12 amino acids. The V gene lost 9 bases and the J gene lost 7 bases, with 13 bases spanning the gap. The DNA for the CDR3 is TGTGCCAGTCAGGCTAGATGGAACATTCAGTACTTC. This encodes CASQARWNIQYF.

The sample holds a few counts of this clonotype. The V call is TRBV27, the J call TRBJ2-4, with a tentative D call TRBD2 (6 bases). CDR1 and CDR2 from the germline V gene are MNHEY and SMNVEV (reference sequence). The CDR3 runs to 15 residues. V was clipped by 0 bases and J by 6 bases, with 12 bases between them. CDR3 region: CASSLSGRGLNIQYF. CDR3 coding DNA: TGTGCCAGCAGTTTATCGGGGCGGGGTTTAAACATTCAGTACTTC.

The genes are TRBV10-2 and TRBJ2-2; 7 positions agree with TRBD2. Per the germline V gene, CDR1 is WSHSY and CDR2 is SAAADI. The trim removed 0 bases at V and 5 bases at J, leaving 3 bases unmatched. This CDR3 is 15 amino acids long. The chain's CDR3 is CASSESPSGTGELFF. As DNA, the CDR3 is TGCGCCAGCAGTGAGTCGCCTAGCGGAACCGGGGAGCTGTTTTTT.

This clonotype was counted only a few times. Here the CDR3 reads CSVSQGGPGAFF. As DNA, the CDR3 is TGCAGCGTGAGCCAAGGTGGCCCGGGTGCTTTCTTT. V gene TRBV29-1 combines with J gene TRBJ1-1; no reliable D call. There are 12 residues in the CDR3. CDR1 is SQVTM, CDR2 ANQGSEA, per germline. V was clipped by 6 bases and J by 11 bases, with 19 bases between them. The full variable domain, its missing parts supplied by reference TRBV29-1 and TRBJ1-1, is SAVISQKPSRDICQRGTSLTIQCQVDSQVTMMFWYRQQPGQSLTLIATANQGSEATYESGFVIDKFPISRPNLTFSTLTVSNMSPEDSSIYLCSVSQGGPGAFFGQGTRLTVV.

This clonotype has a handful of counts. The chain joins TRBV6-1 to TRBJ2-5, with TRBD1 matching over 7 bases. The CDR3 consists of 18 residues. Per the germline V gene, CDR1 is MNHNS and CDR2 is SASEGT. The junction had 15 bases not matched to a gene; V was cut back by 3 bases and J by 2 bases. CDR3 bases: TGTGCCAGCAGTGACGACCGACAGGGAAGGTGGCGGCAAGAGACCCAGTACTTC. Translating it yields CASSDDRQGRWRQETQYF.

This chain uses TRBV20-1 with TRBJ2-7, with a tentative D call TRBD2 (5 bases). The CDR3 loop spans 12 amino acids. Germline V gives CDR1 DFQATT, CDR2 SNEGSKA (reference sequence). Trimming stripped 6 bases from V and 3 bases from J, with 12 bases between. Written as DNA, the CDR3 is TGCAGTGCCAGGAGGAACGGCTACGAGCAGTACGTC. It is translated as CSARRNGYEQYV.

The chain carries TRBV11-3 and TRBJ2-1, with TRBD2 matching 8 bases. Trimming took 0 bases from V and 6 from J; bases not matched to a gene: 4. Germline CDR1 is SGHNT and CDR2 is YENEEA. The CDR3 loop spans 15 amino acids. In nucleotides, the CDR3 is TGTGCCAGCAGCTTAGAGGCTAGCGGGTCCAATGAGCAGTTCTTC. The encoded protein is CASSLEASGSNEQFF.

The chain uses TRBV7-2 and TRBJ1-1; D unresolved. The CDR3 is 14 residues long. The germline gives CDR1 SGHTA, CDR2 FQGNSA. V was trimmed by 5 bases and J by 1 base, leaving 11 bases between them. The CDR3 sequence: CASSKRPGNTEAFF. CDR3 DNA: TGTGCCAGCAGCAAAAGACCGGGGAACACTGAAGCTTTCTTT.

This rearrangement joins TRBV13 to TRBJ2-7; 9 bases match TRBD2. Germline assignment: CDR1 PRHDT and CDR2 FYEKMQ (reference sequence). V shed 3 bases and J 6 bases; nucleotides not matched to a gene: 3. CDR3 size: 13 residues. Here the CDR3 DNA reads TGTGCCAGCAGCTTGTGGCGGGGGGGCGAGCAGTACTTC. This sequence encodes CASSLWRGGEQYF.

The CDR3 here is CASSQGTVGGQFF. In DNA, the CDR3 is TGTGCCAGCAGCCAAGGAACGGTTGGTGGGCAGTTCTTC. The rearrangement links TRBV3-1 to TRBJ2-1; D remains unclear. CDR1 is LGHDT and CDR2 is YNNKEL in the germline V gene (reference sequence). Trimming removed 1 base from V and 12 bases from J, with 13 bases in between. This CDR3 has 13 amino acids.

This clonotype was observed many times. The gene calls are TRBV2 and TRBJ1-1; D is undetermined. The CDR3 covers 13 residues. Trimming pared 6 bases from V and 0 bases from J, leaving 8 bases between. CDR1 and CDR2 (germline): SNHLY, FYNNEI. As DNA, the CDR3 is TGTGCCAGCAGCGTAACTATGAACACTGAAGCTTTCTTT. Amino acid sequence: CASSVTMNTEAFF. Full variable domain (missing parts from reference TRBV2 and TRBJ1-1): EPEVTQTPSHQVTQMGQEVILRCVPISNHLYFYWYRQILGQKVEFLVSFYNNEISEKSEIFDDQFSVERPDGSNFTLKIRSTKLEDSAMYFCASSVTMNTEAFFGQGTRLTVV.

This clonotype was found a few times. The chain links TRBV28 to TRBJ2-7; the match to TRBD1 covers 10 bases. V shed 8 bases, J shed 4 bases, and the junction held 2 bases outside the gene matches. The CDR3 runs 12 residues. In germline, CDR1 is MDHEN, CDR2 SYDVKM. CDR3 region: CASRDRGYEQYV. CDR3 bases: TGTGCCAGCCGGGACAGGGGATACGAGCAGTACGTC.

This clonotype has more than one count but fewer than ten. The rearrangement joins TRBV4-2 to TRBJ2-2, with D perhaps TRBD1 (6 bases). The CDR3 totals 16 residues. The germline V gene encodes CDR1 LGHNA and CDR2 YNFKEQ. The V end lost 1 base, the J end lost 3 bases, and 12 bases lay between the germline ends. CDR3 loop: CASSQVGRGYTGELFF. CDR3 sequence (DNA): TGTGCCAGCAGCCAAGTGGGAAGGGGGTACACCGGGGAGCTGTTTTTT.

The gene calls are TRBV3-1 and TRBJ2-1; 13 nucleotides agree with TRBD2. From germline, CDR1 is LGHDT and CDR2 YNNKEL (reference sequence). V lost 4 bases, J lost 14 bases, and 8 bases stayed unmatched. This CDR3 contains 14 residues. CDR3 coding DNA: TGTGCCAGCAGCCCTTCTTTACTAGCGGGGGGGGAGTTCTTC. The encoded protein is CASSPSLLAGGEFF.

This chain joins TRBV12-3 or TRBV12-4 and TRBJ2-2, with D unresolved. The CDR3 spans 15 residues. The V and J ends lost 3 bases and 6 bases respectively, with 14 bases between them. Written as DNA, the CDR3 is TGTGCCAGCAGTTTCTTTCGGGCCGCTTCCGGGGAGCTGTTTTTT. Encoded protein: CASSFFRAASGELFF.

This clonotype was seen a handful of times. Here the CDR3 DNA reads TGTGCCAGCAGTTTACTAGGACGGACGAACACTGAAGCTTTCTTT. Translated, it gives CASSLLGRTNTEAFF. V usage is TRBV12-3 or TRBV12-4 and J usage is TRBJ1-1, with no clear D. V lost 2 bases to trimming and J lost 1 base, with 11 bases between them. The CDR3 has 15 amino acids.

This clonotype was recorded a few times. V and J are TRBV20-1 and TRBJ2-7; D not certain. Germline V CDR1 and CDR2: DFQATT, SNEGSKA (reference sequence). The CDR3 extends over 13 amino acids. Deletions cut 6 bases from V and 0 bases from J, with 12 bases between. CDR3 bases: TGCAGTGCCCGACCGGGTAGCTCCTACGAGCAGTACTTC. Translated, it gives CSARPGSSYEQYF.